This paragraph covers one T cell receptor beta chain sequence. These data belong to a study of blood T cell repertoires in COVID-19. Between the trimmed V and J ends, which lost 1 base and 4 bases, there was a span of 19 bases. Per germline, CDR1 SGHVS and CDR2 FQNEAQ. The CDR3 has 17 amino acids. Generated by immunoSEQ multiplex PCR, the TCRdb table keeps only in-frame clones and is missing some. This table holds around 280,000 clones, approximately 90% found once. The sequenced sample consisted of peripheral blood. The origin of this receptor is a woman between 45 and 60 years old who had recovered from COVID-19. The chain combines TRBV7-8 with TRBJ2-5, with D uncertain. The CDR3 coding sequence is TGTGCCAGCAGCTTAGAGCCTTCGTCTTCCCGGGTAGAGACCCAGTACTTC. Protein: CASSLEPSSSRVETQYF.